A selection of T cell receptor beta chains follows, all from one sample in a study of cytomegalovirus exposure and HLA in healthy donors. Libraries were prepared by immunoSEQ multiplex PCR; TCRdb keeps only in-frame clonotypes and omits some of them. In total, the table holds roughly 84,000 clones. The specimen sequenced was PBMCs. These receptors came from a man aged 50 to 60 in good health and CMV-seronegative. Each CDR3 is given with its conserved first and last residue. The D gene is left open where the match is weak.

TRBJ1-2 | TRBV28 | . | CASNIDSNYGYTF | TGTGCCAGCAATATCGACAGCAACTATGGCTACACCTTC
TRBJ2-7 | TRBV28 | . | CASGTPYEQYF | TGTGCCAGCGGGACACCCTACGAGCAGTACTTC
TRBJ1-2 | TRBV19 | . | CASSIAEEYWGYTF | TGTGCCAGTAGTATAGCCGAGGAGTACTGGGGCTACACCTTC
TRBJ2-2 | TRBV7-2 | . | CASSLVGLQTGELFF | TGTGCCAGCAGCTTAGTGGGCTTACAAACCGGGGAGCTGTTTTTT
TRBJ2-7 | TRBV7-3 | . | CASSLRDSMREYF | TGTGCCAGCAGCCTCCGGGACTCAATGAGGGAGTACTTC
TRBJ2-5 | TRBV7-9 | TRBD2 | CASSLGLAGGQETQYF | TGTGCCAGCAGTTTGGGACTAGCGGGGGGCCAAGAGACCCAGTACTTC
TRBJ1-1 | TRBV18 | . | CASSPREVMNTEAFF | TGTGCCAGCTCACCAAGGGAGGTAATGAACACTGAAGCTTTCTTT
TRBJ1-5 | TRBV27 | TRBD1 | CASSPGQGLYSNQPQHF | TGTGCCAGCAGTCCGGGACAGGGACTCTATAGCAATCAGCCCCAGCATTTT
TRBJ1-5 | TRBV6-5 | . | CASSYAAREPQHF | TGTGCCAGCAGTTACGCGGCTCGAGAGCCCCAGCATTTT
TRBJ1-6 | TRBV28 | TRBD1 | CASSTGTGGSPLHF | TGTGCCAGCAGTACCGGGACAGGGGGTTCACCCCTCCACTTT
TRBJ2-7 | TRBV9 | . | CASSVSSSPYEQYF | TGTGCCAGCAGCGTATCTAGCTCCCCCTACGAGCAGTACTTC
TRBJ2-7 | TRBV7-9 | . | CASSFFSGSAYEQYF | TGTGCCAGCAGCTTCTTCTCCGGGAGCGCCTACGAGCAGTACTTC
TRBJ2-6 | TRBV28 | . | CASRYGGSGANVLTF | TGTGCCAGCAGGTACGGGGGTTCCGGGGCCAACGTCCTGACTTTC